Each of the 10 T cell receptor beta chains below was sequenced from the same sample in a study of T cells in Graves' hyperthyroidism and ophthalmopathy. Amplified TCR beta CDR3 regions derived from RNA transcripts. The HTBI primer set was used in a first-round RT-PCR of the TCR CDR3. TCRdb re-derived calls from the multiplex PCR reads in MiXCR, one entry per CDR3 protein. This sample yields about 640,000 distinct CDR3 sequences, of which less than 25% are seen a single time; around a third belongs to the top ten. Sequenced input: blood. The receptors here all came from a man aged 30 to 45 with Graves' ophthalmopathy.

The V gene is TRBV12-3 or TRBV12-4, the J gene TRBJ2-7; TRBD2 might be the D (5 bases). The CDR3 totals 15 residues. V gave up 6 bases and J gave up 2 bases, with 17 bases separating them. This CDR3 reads CASRPSNRPTYEQYF. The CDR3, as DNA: TGTGCCAGCAGACCTAGCAATAGACCCACCTACGAGCAGTACTTC.

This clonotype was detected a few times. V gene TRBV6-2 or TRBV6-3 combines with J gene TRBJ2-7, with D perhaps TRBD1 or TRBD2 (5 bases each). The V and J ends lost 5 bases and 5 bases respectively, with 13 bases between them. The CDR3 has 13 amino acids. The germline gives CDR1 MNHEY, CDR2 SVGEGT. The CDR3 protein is CASSQGPPNEQYF. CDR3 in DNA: TGTGCCAGCAGTCAGGGACCTCCTAACGAGCAGTACTTC.

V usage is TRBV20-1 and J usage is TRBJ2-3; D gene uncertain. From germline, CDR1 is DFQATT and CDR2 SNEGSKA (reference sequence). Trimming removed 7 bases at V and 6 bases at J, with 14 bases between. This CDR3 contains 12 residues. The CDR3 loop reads CSDRRAPDTQYF. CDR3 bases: TGCAGTGATAGGCGCGCTCCGGATACGCAGTATTTT.

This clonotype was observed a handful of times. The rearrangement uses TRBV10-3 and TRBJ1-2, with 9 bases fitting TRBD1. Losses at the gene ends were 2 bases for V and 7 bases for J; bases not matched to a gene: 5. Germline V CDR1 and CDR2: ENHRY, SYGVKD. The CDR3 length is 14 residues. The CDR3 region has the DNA TGTGCCATCAGTGAGCCGGGACAGGGTGGTGGCTACACCTTC. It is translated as CAISEPGQGGGYTF.

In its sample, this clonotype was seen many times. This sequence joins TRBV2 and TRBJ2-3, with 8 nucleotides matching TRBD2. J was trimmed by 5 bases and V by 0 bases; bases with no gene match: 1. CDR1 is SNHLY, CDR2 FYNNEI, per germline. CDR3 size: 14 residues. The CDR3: CASSEALAGDTQYF. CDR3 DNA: TGTGCCAGCAGTGAAGCGCTAGCGGGAGATACGCAGTATTTT.

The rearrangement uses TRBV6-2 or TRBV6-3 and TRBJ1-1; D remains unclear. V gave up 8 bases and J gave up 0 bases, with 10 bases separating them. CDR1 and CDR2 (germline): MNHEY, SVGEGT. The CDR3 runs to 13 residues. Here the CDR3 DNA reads TGTGCCAGCCTATCTGAAATGAACACTGAAGCTTTCTTT. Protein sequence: CASLSEMNTEAFF.

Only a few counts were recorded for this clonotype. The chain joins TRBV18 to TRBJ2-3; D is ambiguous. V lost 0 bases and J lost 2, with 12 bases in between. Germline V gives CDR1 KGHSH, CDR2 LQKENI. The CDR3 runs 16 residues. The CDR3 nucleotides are TGTGCCAGCTCACCACCTCCGGGTCGTTTCACAGATACGCAGTATTTT. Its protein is CASSPPPGRFTDTQYF.

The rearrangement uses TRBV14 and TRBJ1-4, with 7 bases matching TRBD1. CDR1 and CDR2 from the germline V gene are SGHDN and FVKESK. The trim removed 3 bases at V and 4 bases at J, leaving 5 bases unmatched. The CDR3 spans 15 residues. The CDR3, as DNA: TGTGCCAGCAGCCATGAACAGGGGTTTAATGAAAAACTGTTTTTT. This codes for CASSHEQGFNEKLFF.

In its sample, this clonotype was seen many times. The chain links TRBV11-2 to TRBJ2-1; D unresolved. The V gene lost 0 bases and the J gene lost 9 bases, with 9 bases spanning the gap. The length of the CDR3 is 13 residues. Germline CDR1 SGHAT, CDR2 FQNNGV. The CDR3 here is CASSLDSPGEQFF. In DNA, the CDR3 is TGTGCCAGCAGCTTAGACTCCCCGGGTGAGCAGTTCTTC. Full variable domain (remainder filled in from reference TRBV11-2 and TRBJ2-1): EAGVAQSPRYKIIEKRQSVAFWCNPISGHATLYWYQQILGQGPKLLIQFQNNGVVDDSQLPKDRFSAERLKGVDSTLKIQPAKLEDSAVYLCASSLDSPGEQFFGPGTRLTVL.

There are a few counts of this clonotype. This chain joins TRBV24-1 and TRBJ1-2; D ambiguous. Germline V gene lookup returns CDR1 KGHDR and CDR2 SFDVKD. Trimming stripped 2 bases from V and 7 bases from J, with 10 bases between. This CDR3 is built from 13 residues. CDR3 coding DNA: TGTGCCACCAGTGATTACTCGGGTTCTGGCTACACCTTC. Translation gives CATSDYSGSGYTF.